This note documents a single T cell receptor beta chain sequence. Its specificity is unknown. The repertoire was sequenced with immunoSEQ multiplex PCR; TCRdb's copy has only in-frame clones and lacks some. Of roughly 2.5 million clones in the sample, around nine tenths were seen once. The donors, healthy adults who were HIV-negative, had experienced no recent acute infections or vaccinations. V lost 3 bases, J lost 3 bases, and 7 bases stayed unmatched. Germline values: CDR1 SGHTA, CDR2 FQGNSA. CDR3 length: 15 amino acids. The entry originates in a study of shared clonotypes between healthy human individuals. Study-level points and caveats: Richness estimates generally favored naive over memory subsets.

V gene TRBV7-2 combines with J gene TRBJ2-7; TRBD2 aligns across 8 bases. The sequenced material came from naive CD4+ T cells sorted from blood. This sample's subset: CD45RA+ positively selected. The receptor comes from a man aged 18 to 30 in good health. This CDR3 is CASSFLSGGVYEQYF. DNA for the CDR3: TGTGCCAGCAGCTTCCTCTCGGGGGGGGTCTACGAGCAGTACTTC.